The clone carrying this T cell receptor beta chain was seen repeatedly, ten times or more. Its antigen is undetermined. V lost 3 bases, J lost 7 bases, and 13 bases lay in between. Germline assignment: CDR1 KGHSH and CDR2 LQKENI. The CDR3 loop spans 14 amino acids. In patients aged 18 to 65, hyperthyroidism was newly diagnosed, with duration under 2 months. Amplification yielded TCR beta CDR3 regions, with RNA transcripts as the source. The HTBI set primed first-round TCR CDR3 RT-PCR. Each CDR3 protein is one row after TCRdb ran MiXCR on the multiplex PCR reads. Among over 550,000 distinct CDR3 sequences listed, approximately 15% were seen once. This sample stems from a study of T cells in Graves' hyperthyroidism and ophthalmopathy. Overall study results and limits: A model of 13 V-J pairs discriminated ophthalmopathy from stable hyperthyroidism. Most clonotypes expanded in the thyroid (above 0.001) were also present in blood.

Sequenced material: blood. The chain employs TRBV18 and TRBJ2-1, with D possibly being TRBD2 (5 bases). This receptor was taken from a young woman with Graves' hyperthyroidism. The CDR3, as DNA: TGTGCCAGCTCACCCAAACGGGAATCTAATGAGCAGTTCTTC. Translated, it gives CASSPKRESNEQFF. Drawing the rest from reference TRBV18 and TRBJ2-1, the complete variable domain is NAGVMQNPRHLVRRRGQEARLRCSPMKGHSHVYWYRQLPEEGLKFMVYLQKENIIDESGMPKERFSAEFPKEGPSILRIQQVVRGDSAAYFCASSPKRESNEQFFGPGTRLTVL.